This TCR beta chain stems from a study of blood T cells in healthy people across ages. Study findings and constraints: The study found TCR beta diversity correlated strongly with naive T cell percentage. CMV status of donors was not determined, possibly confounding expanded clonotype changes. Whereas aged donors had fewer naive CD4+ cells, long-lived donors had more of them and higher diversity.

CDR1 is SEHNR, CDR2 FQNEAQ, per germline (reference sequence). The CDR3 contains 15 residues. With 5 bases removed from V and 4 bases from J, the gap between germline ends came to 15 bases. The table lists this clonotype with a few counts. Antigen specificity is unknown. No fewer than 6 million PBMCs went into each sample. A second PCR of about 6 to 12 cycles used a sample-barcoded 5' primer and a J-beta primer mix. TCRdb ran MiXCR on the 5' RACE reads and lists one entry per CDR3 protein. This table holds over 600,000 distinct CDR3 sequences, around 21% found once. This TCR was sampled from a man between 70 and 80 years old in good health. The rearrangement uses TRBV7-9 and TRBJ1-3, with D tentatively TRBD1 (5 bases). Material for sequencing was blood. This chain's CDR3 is CASSQPRTTGNTIYF. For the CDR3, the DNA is TGTGCCAGCAGCCAACCCAGGACAACAGGAAACACCATATATTTT.